This T cell receptor beta chain was retrieved from a study of breast tumors, draining lymph nodes, adjacent tissues. There are many counts of this clonotype. What it recognizes is unknown. Axillary draining lymph nodes of breast cancer patients supplied the node samples. Whole-study findings and limits: Data fit most tumor T cells coming from lymph node, expanding in tumor. Tumors had less TCR diversity than lymph nodes, more than nontumor tissue.

TCRdb ran MiXCR on the multiplex PCR reads and lists one entry per CDR3 protein. The sample comprises fewer than 200,000 distinct CDR3 sequences, about 33% of which are singletons, and approximately 4.2% rests with the top ten. Trimming removed 8 bases at V and 3 bases at J, with 13 bases between. Germline CDR1 is MGHDK and CDR2 is SYGVNS. This CDR3 spans 14 amino acids. This clonotype was sampled from a female donor with breast cancer. Some clones in this sample may be carry-over from other donors' samples. The chain employs TRBV25-1 and TRBJ2-2; D is perhaps TRBD1 (6 bases). The material sequenced was axillary lymph node tissue. DNA for the CDR3: TGTGCCAGCGGGCAGGGGTCGGACACCGGGGAGCTGTTTTTT. Amino acid sequence: CASGQGSDTGELFF.